This is a list of T cell receptor beta chains from one sample in a study of cytomegalovirus exposure and HLA in healthy donors. The method was immunoSEQ multiplex PCR; TCRdb's version includes in-frame clones alone and lacks a portion of them. Here the sample spans 100,000 to 150,000 clones, around 80% being singletons. Specimen: PBMCs. These receptors were obtained from a woman aged 35 to 49 in good health and CMV-seronegative. Both conserved end residues are part of each CDR3. The D gene is left open where the match is weak. Clone size appears in some rows only: once, few, many, or a class for an expanded clone.

d_gene	v_gene	j_gene	abundance	CDR3nt	CDR3aa
TRBD1	TRBV2	TRBJ2-7	few	TGTGCCAGCAGTCCCGGGACAGGGGGTCGGGAGCAGTACTTC	CASSPGTGGREQYF
-	TRBV4-3	TRBJ1-4	few	TGCGCCAGCAGCCCTGGACAGCTTGAAGAACTGTTTTTT	CASSPGQLEELFF
-	TRBV10-3	TRBJ2-7	-	TGTGCCATCAGTGATAATCAGATCGGGGAGCAGTACTTC	CAISDNQIGEQYF
-	TRBV13	TRBJ2-7	-	TGTGCCAGCAGCTCCCGGGACTTTCCCTACGAGCAGTACTTC	CASSSRDFPYEQYF
-	TRBV5-8	TRBJ1-1	-	TGTGCCAGCAGGCGAGGCGTTGGGACAACTGAAGCTTTCTTT	CASRRGVGTTEAFF
-	TRBV19	TRBJ1-2	-	TGTGCCAGTAGTTGGGCCCCCGAGACTAACTATGGCTACACCTTC	CASSWAPETNYGYTF
TRBD1	TRBV25-1	TRBJ1-1	-	TGTGCCAGCAGCCCGGGACAGGGGGGTGAAGCTTTCTTT	CASSPGQGGEAFF
-	TRBV10-3	TRBJ1-2	-	TGTGCCATCAGTGCCTTGGGGGGAGGGCTCTCTAACTATGGCTACACCTTC	CAISALGGGLSNYGYTF
TRBD2	TRBV7-2	TRBJ2-7	-	TGTGCCAGCAGCCCACGGGACTACCTCTACGAGCAGTACTTC	CASSPRDYLYEQYF
-	TRBV11-2	TRBJ2-5	-	TGTGCCAGCAGCTTCCTGTCAGAACAAGAGACCCAGTACTTC	CASSFLSEQETQYF
-	TRBV7-9	TRBJ2-2	few	TGTGCCAGCAGCTTATACGGACAAAACACCGGGGAGCTGTTTTTT	CASSLYGQNTGELFF
-	TRBV4-1	TRBJ2-7	-	TGCGCCAGCAGCCAAGTGCGGGGCCCCTACGAGCAGTACTTC	CASSQVRGPYEQYF
-	TRBV27	TRBJ2-7	-	TGTGCCAGCAGTTTAGGAGGGTTAGCAGGGGAGCAGTACTTC	CASSLGGLAGEQYF
-	TRBV20-1	TRBJ1-2	-	TGCAGTGTCCCGGACAATGGCTACACCTTC	CSVPDNGYTF
-	TRBV4-3	TRBJ2-7	-	TGCGCCAGCAGCCAAGACCGGGGGAGGACCTACGAGCAGTACTTC	CASSQDRGRTYEQYF
-	TRBV6-1	TRBJ2-3	-	TGTGCCAGCAGTGAAGCGGCCTTCCGCACAGATACGCAGTATTTT	CASSEAAFRTDTQYF
-	TRBV4-1	TRBJ2-7	-	TGCGCCAGCAGCCAAAAAGGCGGGATGCGGGAGCAGTACTTC	CASSQKGGMREQYF
-	TRBV9	TRBJ2-3	-	TGTGCCAGCAGCGTAGCAGGGGCCTCAGATACGCAGTATTTT	CASSVAGASDTQYF
-	TRBV19	TRBJ1-6	-	TGTGCCAGTAGTCCGCAGGCGAGTTCACCCCTCCACTTT	CASSPQASSPLHF
TRBD2	TRBV7-2	TRBJ2-3	once	TGTGCCAGCAGCAAAACTAGCGGGCCGTTTGGAGATACGCAGTATTTT	CASSKTSGPFGDTQYF